This T cell receptor (beta chain) came from a study of T cells after yellow fever vaccination. In the study overall: In the case of low-cell-number fractions, SMART-Seq v4 Ultra Low Input was used for preparation. General study results and limits: Most primary-vaccination clones reappeared after the booster (about 97% CD4, about 87% CD8).

5'RACE template switching added a universal primer site and UMIs to TCR cDNA. TCRdb reprocessed the 5' RACE reads via MiXCR and lists one record per CDR3 protein. The data hold 150,000 or so distinct CDR3 sequences, with approximately 6.8% observed a single time. Remarks on this clonotype: The antigen remains undetermined. This sequence may be a read error, since a much larger clone differs from it by one base.

V gave up 5 bases and J gave up 5 bases; unmatched junction bases: 11. The germline V gene encodes CDR1 PRHDT and CDR2 FYEKMQ (reference sequence). The CDR3 covers 15 residues. This TCR was recovered from a man between 18 and 35 years old who received the YFV17D yellow fever vaccine. Sample: CD4+ T cells sorted from PBMCs, taken 4 to 6 days after the first yellow fever vaccination. This chain uses TRBV13 with TRBJ1-1; 7 bases line up with TRBD1. CDR3: CASSAPRQGKTEAFF. The CDR3 DNA reads as TGTGCCAGCAGCGCGCCCCGACAGGGAAAGACTGAAGCTTTCTTT.